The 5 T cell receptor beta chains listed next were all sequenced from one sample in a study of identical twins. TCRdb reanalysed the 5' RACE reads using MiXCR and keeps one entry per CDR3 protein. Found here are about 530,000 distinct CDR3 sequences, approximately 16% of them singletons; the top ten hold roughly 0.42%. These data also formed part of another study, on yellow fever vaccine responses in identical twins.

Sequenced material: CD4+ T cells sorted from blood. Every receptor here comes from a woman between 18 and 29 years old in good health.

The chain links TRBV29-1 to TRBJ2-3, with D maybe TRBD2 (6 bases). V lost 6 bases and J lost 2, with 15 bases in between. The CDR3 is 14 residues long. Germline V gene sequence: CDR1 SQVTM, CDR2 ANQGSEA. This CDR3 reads CSVRVGLHTDTQYF. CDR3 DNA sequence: TGCAGCGTACGAGTGGGACTCCACACAGATACGCAGTATTTT.

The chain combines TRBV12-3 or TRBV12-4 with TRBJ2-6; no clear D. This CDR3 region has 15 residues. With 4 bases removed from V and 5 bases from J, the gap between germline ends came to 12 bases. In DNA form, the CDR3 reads TGTGCCAGCAGTTCAACTCCGGAGAGGGCCAACGTCCTGACTTTC. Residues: CASSSTPERANVLTF.

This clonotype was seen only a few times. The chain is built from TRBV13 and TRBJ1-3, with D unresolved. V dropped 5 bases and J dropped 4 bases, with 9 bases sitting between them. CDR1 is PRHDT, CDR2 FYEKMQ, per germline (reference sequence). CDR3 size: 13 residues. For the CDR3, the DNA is TGTGCCAGCAGCGCCCAGGACGGAAACACCATATATTTT. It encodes CASSAQDGNTIYF.

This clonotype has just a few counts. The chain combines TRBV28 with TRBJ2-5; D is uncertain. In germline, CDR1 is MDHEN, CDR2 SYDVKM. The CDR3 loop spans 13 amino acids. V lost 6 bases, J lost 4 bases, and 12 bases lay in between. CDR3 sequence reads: CASSPQLGETQYF. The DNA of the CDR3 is TGTGCCAGCAGCCCTCAACTGGGAGAGACCCAGTACTTC.

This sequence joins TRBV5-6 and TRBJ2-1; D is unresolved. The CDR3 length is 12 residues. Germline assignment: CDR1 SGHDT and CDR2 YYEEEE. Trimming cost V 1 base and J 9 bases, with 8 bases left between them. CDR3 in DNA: TGTGCCAGCAGCTTGATGCTGGGTGAGCAGTTCTTC. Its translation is CASSLMLGEQFF.